These 28 T cell receptor beta chains came from one sample sequenced in a study of T cell repertoires in cytomegalovirus infection. The antigens of these receptors remain unknown. TCRdb re-derived calls from the reads in MiXCR, one entry per CDR3 protein. The table records 900,000 to 950,000 distinct CDR3 sequences, less than 35% of them present only once. The material sequenced was cultured CD8+ T cells from PBMCs, taken from culture after CMV antigen stimulation. These receptor sequences come from a human donor in good health (CMV status not recorded). Some clones in this sample may be carry-over from other donors' samples.

As concerns this clonotype: One junction end disagrees with the germline gene, perhaps due to a read error. The chain carries TRBV7-6 and TRBJ1-5, with D perhaps matching TRBD1 (6 bases). Per germline, CDR1 SGHVS and CDR2 FNYEAQ. The CDR3 runs to 15 residues. The CDR3 nucleotides are TGTGCCAACAGCCCCTACAGGGATAGCAATGAGCCCCAGCATTTT. Translation: CANSPYRDSNEPQHF.

The rearrangement joins TRBV6-5 to TRBJ1-6; D is ambiguous. V was pared by 0 bases and J by 7 bases, with 4 bases between. From germline, CDR1 is MNHEY and CDR2 SVGAGI. This CDR3 has 13 residues. Here the CDR3 reads CASSYSSNSPLHF. In DNA form, the CDR3 reads TGTGCCAGCAGTTACTCGTCAAATTCACCCCTCCACTTT.

For this clonotype: A read error is possible here, since a much larger clone lies one base away. The chain is built from TRBV7-2 and TRBJ2-3; 7 bases fit TRBD1. Germline CDR1 is SGHTA and CDR2 is FQGNSA. CDR3 length equals 14 residues. J lost 11 bases, V lost 1 base, and 9 bases had no gene match. CDR3 in DNA: TGTGCCAGCAGCTTAGTCTTGGGTGACAGGGAGCAGTATTTT. It translates to CASSLVLGDREQYF.

The chain is built from TRBV10-3 and TRBJ2-1; D is ambiguous. V dropped 2 bases and J dropped 4 bases, with 6 bases sitting between them. Germline lookup yields CDR1 ENHRY and CDR2 SYGVKD. The CDR3 spans 13 residues. CDR3 protein: CAISERPYNEQFF. CDR3 nucleotides: TGTGCCATCAGTGAGAGGCCTTACAATGAGCAGTTCTTC.

V usage is TRBV6-6 and J usage is TRBJ2-2; D not certain. The germline V and J ends were trimmed by 2 bases and 1 base, with 8 bases remaining between them. The CDR3 is 15 residues long. The germline V gene encodes CDR1 MNHNY and CDR2 SVGAGI (reference sequence). Written as DNA, the CDR3 is TGTGCCAGCAGTTACGCAGCAGGGAACACCGGGGAGCTGTTTTTT. It encodes CASSYAAGNTGELFF.

This chain joins TRBV7-8 and TRBJ2-5; D gene unclear. The CDR3 has 13 residues. In germline, CDR1 is SGHVS, CDR2 FQNEAQ. V lost 3 bases, J lost 2 bases, and 7 bases lay in between. CDR3 amino acids: CASSFYDQETQYF. The CDR3 coding sequence is TGTGCCAGCAGCTTTTACGATCAAGAGACCCAGTACTTC.

The V call is TRBV4-3, the J call TRBJ2-5, with TRBD2 identical over 9 bases. After removal of 3 bases from V and 5 bases from J, the junction contained 10 bases not matched to a gene. This CDR3 contains 16 residues. Per the germline V gene, CDR1 is LGHNA and CDR2 is YSLEER. Here the CDR3 reads CASSQSGTSRAETQYF. CDR3 nucleotide sequence: TGCGCCAGCAGCCAGTCGGGGACTAGCAGGGCGGAGACCCAGTACTTC.

The J gene is TRBJ1-1, the V gene TRBV6-6; 8 bases are a match to TRBD1. Germline trimming cut 0 bases from V and 11 bases from J; bases unmatched to any gene: 5. There are 13 residues in the CDR3. CDR1 and CDR2 from the germline V gene are MNHNY and SVGAGI (reference sequence). The CDR3 here is CASSYSQGADAFF. CDR3 coding DNA: TGTGCCAGCAGTTACTCGCAGGGGGCGGACGCTTTCTTT.

This clonotype was observed a handful of times. The rearrangement uses TRBV3-1 and TRBJ2-5; D ambiguous. The germline gives CDR1 LGHDT, CDR2 YNNKEL (reference sequence). Trimming pared 1 base from V and 0 bases from J, leaving 12 bases between. The CDR3 has 16 residues. CDR3: CASSQGAEAHQETQYF. CDR3 sequence (DNA): TGTGCCAGCAGCCAAGGAGCTGAGGCTCACCAAGAGACCCAGTACTTC.

This clonotype was detected only a few times. The rearrangement uses TRBV4-1 and TRBJ2-4; no definite D call. CDR1 and CDR2 from the germline V gene are MGHRA and YSYEKL. This CDR3 region has 16 residues. Trimming removed 6 bases from V and 0 bases from J, with 15 bases in between. The CDR3 protein is CASSPRASPAKNIQYF. The CDR3 region has the DNA TGCGCCAGCAGTCCCCGAGCGTCGCCAGCCAAAAACATTCAGTACTTC.

Points on this clonotype: Sequence at one end of the junction differs from germline and may be a read error. V usage is TRBV4-3 and J usage is TRBJ1-5, with a possible D match to TRBD1 (6 bases). The CDR3 contains 16 residues. Germline assignment: CDR1 LGHNA and CDR2 YSLEER. The CDR3 protein is CACSQDWGAVNQPQHF. CDR3 bases: TGCGCCTGCAGCCAAGATTGGGGGGCCGTCAATCAGCCCCAGCATTTT.

This clonotype was recorded at least ten times. The V and J genes are TRBV7-8 and TRBJ2-3; TRBD2 agrees at 8 bases. V shed 3 bases, J shed 2 bases, and the junction held 4 bases outside the gene matches. The germline V gene encodes CDR1 SGHVS and CDR2 FQNEAQ. The CDR3 spans 15 residues. DNA of the CDR3: TGTGCCAGCAGCTTGGGTAGCGGGGCCACAGATACGCAGTATTTT. The encoded protein is CASSLGSGATDTQYF.

The genes are TRBV28 and TRBJ2-6; TRBD1 might be the D (6 bases). This CDR3 contains 15 residues. CDR1 and CDR2 from the germline V gene are MDHEN and SYDVKM. Between the trimmed V and J ends, which lost 2 bases and 2 bases, there was a span of 7 bases. The CDR3 reads CASSLGTTGANVLTF. The DNA for the CDR3 is TGTGCCAGCAGTTTAGGGACAACTGGGGCCAACGTCCTGACTTTC.

The sample holds many counts of this clonotype. V gene TRBV7-2 combines with J gene TRBJ1-2, with TRBD1 matching 8 bases. The CDR3 runs 15 residues. Unmatched junction bases numbered 9, after V lost 5 bases and J lost 4 bases. The germline CDR1 and CDR2 sequences are SGHTA and FQGNSA. This CDR3 reads CASSPQQGVIYGYTF. The CDR3 coding sequence is TGTGCCAGCAGCCCTCAACAGGGGGTCATCTATGGCTACACCTTC.

J is TRBJ2-3 and V is TRBV6-2 or TRBV6-3, with 7 bases fitting TRBD1. Unmatched junction bases numbered 7, after V lost 8 bases and J lost 2 bases. Looked up from germline, CDR1 is MNHEY and CDR2 is SVGEGT. The CDR3 contains 14 residues. The CDR3 DNA reads as TGTGCCAGCGGACACAGGGGATCCACAGATACGCAGTATTTT. This gives the protein CASGHRGSTDTQYF.

This clonotype was picked up a small number of times. The chain couples TRBV27 to TRBJ2-5; D is undetermined. The ends were cut back, 7 bases at V and 11 bases at J, with 14 bases in the middle. CDR3 length equals 11 residues. Germline lookup yields CDR1 MNHEY and CDR2 SMNVEV (reference sequence). CDR3 in DNA: TGTGCCAGCACTCACGGACGACGTCAGTACTTC. Its protein is CASTHGRRQYF.

This clonotype was observed a few times. The rearrangement uses TRBV10-3 and TRBJ2-7, with 10 nucleotides matching TRBD1. Trimming cost V 2 bases and J 5 bases; bases outside gene matches: 3. There are 14 residues in the CDR3. Germline V gives CDR1 ENHRY, CDR2 SYGVKD. The CDR3: CAISETGTGDEQYF. The CDR3 DNA follows: TGTGCCATCAGTGAGACTGGGACAGGGGACGAGCAGTACTTC.

The V call is TRBV12-3 or TRBV12-4, the J call TRBJ1-2, with a possible D match to TRBD1 (6 bases). The CDR3 runs to 16 residues. V lost 3 bases, J lost 0 bases, and 14 bases lay in between. The CDR3 here is CASSFGGGPTNYGYTF. Here the CDR3 DNA reads TGTGCCAGCAGTTTCGGGGGGGGCCCTACTAACTATGGCTACACCTTC.

This clonotype was observed a handful of times. V is TRBV3-1 and J is TRBJ2-3; D is unclear. Per germline, CDR1 LGHDT and CDR2 YNNKEL (reference sequence). V lost 3 bases and J lost 4, with 11 bases in between. The CDR3 covers 14 residues. This CDR3 reads CASSQGNPADTQYF. In DNA form, the CDR3 reads TGTGCCAGCAGCCAGGGAAACCCGGCAGATACGCAGTATTTT.

This clonotype showed up just a few times. This sequence joins TRBV7-6 and TRBJ2-2; D might be TRBD2 (6 bases). V was clipped by 3 bases and J by 6 bases, with 17 bases between them. The CDR3 extends over 16 amino acids. Germline CDR1 and CDR2: SGHVS and FNYEAQ. CDR3: CASSFPGGDTAGELFF. In DNA, the CDR3 is TGTGCCAGCAGCTTCCCCGGCGGGGATACGGCCGGGGAGCTGTTTTTT.

CDR3 amino acids: CASSPMSSGPRNYGYTF. DNA for the CDR3: TGTGCCAGCAGTCCCATGTCCTCGGGGCCCCGAAACTATGGCTACACCTTC. The genes are TRBV6-4 and TRBJ1-2; tentatively, D is TRBD1 (5 bases). The length of the CDR3 is 17 residues. Trimming took off 5 bases at V and 2 bases at J, with 21 bases between the two ends. Germline CDR1 MRHNA, CDR2 SNTAGT.

Only a few counts were recorded for this clonotype. One end of the junction varies from germline; a read error may be responsible. The rearrangement joins TRBV7-7 to TRBJ2-1; the D gene is possibly TRBD1 (6 bases). The germline CDR1 and CDR2 sequences are SSHAT and FNYEAQ (reference sequence). The CDR3 spans 15 residues. CDR3 DNA sequence: TGTGCTAGCAGCTCCCGGGCAGGGGATTACAATGAGCAGTTCTTC. Translation: CASSSRAGDYNEQFF.

CDR3 in DNA: TGCGCCAGCAGCTTGGGTTTGACAGACTCCCTTCGGGATACGCAGTATTTT. Its protein is CASSLGLTDSLRDTQYF. The chain joins TRBV5-1 to TRBJ2-3; D possibly corresponds to TRBD1 (5 bases). The CDR3 runs to 17 residues. Trimming removed 0 bases at V and 6 bases at J, with 20 bases between. Germline CDR1 reads SGHRS; CDR2 reads YFSETQ.

The chain uses TRBV12-3 or TRBV12-4 and TRBJ2-7; perhaps TRBD1 as D (5 bases). The CDR3 consists of 14 residues. The V gene lost 2 bases and the J gene lost 5 bases, with 13 bases spanning the gap. CDR3 coding DNA: TGTGCCAGCAGTTTATCTAGGGGATTCGACGAGCAGTACTTC. Translation: CASSLSRGFDEQYF.

This clonotype was found a few times. A much larger clone lies one base from this, so it may be a read error. The chain recombines TRBV5-6 with TRBJ2-3, with TRBD2 matching over 7 bases. The junction had 3 bases not matched to a gene; V was cut back by 4 bases and J by 7 bases. Germline V lookup: CDR1 SGHDT, CDR2 YYEEEE. This CDR3 is built from 12 residues. Written as DNA, the CDR3 is TGTGCCAGCAGCCCGGGGGGATATACGCAGTATTTT. It codes for CASSPGGYTQYF.

Details on this clonotype: A much bigger clone sits one base away, suggesting this may be a read error. Here the CDR3 omits its conserved ending phenylalanine or tryptophan, so a read error is the likely source. J is TRBJ1-1 and V is TRBV4-1, with D perhaps TRBD1 (5 bases). The germline CDR1 and CDR2 sequences are MGHRA and YSYEKL. The length of the CDR3 is 15 residues. V shed 3 bases and J shed 5 bases, with 16 bases lying between them. CDR3 nucleotide sequence: TGCGCCAGCAGCCAGAAGGGAGGGGTGGGTACTGAAGCTTTCTCT. Amino acid sequence: CASSQKGGVGTEAFS.

In this sample, this clonotype turned up many times. The CDR3, as DNA: TGTGCCAGCAGTCAGGAGGTTGGCAATCAGCCCCAGCATTTT. The encoded protein is CASSQEVGNQPQHF. The gene calls are TRBV7-6 and TRBJ1-5; no definite D call. The V end was cut by 6 bases, the J end by 2 bases, with 11 bases between. This CDR3 region has 14 residues. Germline V gives CDR1 SGHVS, CDR2 FNYEAQ.

The sample holds one count of this clonotype. A read error may account for a junction end that differs from germline. The chain employs TRBV7-2 and TRBJ1-4; D is ambiguous. CDR3 length equals 11 residues. Germline values: CDR1 SGHTA, CDR2 FQGNSA. The CDR3 DNA is TGTGCCAACAGCGTGGGGGAAAAACTGTTTTTT. Its translation: CANSVGEKLFF.